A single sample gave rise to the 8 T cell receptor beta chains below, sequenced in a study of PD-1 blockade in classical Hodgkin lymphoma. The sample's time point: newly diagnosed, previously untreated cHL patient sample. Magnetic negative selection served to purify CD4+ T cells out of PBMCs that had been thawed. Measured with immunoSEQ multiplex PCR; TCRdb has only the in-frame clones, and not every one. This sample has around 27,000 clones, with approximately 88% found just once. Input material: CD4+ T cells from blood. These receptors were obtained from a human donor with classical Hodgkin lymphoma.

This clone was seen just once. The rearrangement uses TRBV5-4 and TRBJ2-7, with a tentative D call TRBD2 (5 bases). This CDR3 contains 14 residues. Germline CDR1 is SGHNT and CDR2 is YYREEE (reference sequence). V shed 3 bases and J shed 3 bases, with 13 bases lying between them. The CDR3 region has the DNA TGTGCCAGCAGCTCGGGCGGGCCTTTCTACGAGCAGTACTTC. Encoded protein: CASSSGGPFYEQYF.

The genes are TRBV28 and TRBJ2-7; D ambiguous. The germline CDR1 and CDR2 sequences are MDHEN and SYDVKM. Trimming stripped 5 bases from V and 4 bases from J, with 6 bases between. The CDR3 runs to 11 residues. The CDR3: CASSPGYEQYF. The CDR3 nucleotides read TGTGCCAGCAGTCCAGGTTACGAGCAGTACTTC.

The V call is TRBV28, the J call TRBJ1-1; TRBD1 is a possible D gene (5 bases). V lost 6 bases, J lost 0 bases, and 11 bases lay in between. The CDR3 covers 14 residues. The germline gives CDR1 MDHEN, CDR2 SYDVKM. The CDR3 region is CASSRGTLNTEAFF. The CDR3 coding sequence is TGTGCCAGCAGCCGAGGGACCCTGAACACTGAAGCTTTCTTT.

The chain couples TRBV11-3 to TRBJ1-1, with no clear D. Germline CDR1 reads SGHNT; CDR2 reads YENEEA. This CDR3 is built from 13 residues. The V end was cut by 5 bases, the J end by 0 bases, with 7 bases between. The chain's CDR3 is CASSANLNTEAFF. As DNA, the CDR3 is TGTGCCAGCAGCGCCAACCTGAACACTGAAGCTTTCTTT.

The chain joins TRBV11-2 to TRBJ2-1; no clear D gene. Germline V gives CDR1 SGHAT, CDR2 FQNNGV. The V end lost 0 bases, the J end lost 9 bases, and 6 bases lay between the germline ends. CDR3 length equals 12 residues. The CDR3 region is CASSLEVGEQFF. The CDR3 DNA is TGTGCCAGCAGCTTAGAAGTTGGTGAGCAGTTCTTC. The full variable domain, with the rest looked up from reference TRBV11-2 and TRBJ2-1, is EAGVAQSPRYKIIEKRQSVAFWCNPISGHATLYWYQQILGQGPKLLIQFQNNGVVDDSQLPKDRFSAERLKGVDSTLKIQPAKLEDSAVYLCASSLEVGEQFFGPGTRLTVL.

The CDR3 sequence is CASSQDSRGSQPQHF. For the CDR3, the DNA is TGCGCCAGCAGCCAAGATTCGAGGGGGAGTCAGCCCCAGCATTTT. The chain employs TRBV4-3 and TRBJ1-5; TRBD1 might be the D (6 bases). CDR3 size: 15 residues. The germline V and J ends were trimmed by 0 bases and 6 bases, with 12 bases remaining between them. CDR1 and CDR2 from the germline V gene are LGHNA and YSLEER.

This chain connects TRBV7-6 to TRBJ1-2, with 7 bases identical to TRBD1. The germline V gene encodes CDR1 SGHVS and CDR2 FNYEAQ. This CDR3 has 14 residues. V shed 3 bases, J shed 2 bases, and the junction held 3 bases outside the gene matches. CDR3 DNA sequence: TGTGCCAGCAGCTTGGGGACAGAGAACTATGGCTACACCTTC. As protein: CASSLGTENYGYTF.

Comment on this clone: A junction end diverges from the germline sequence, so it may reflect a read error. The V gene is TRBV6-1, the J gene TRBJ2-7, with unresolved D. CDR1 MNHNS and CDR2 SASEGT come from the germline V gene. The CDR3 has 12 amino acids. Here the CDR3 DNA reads TGTGCCAGCACTGAATGGGGCTACGAGCAGTACTTC. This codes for CASTEWGYEQYF.